A single sample is the source of the 30 T cell receptor beta chains below, sequenced in a study of cytomegalovirus exposure and HLA in healthy donors. PCR used 60 Vbeta primers and 13 Jbeta primers. Assay: immunoSEQ multiplex PCR; the TCRdb copy retains only in-frame clones and omits some. The repertoire holds some 130,000 clones, with less than 80% as singletons. Material: PBMCs. The origin of the receptors is a man between 40 and 49 years old in good health and CMV-seropositive.

This rearrangement joins TRBV6-1 to TRBJ1-2; D remains ambiguous. Germline values: CDR1 MNHNS, CDR2 SASEGT. CDR3 length: 13 residues. Trimming removed 7 bases from V and 4 bases from J, with 13 bases in between. The CDR3 spells CASIARVGYGYTF. Written as DNA, the CDR3 is TGTGCCAGCATAGCCCGGGTAGGCTATGGCTACACCTTC.

The chain recombines TRBV11-2 with TRBJ2-1, with TRBD2 matching over 10 bases. Per germline, CDR1 SGHAT and CDR2 FQNNGV. This CDR3 region has 15 residues. V trimming: 4 bases; J trimming: 11 bases; junction bases outside the gene matches: 11. Here the CDR3 DNA reads TGTGCCAGCAGCTCATTAGCGGGAGGCCTAGGAAAGCAGTTCTTC. Translated, it gives CASSSLAGGLGKQFF.

This chain connects TRBV10-2 to TRBJ2-6; D call uncertain. V was pared by 0 bases and J by 2 bases, with 5 bases between. CDR3 length: 15 residues. Germline lookup yields CDR1 WSHSY and CDR2 SAAADI. In nucleotides, the CDR3 is TGCGCCAGCAGTGAGTCGACACCTGGGGCCAACGTCCTGACTTTC. Its translation: CASSESTPGANVLTF.

The chain couples TRBV2 to TRBJ2-2, with unresolved D. CDR1 is SNHLY and CDR2 is FYNNEI in the germline V gene. The germline V and J ends were trimmed by 6 bases and 5 bases, with 10 bases remaining between them. This CDR3 contains 13 residues. The CDR3 loop reads CASRRSGTGELFF. The CDR3 coding sequence is TGTGCCAGCAGGAGATCCGGGACCGGGGAGCTGTTTTTT.

The sample holds a few counts of this clone. The CDR3 loop is CASSHGGGNQPQHF. CDR3 coding DNA: TGTGCCAGCAGCCACGGAGGGGGCAATCAGCCCCAGCATTTT. J is TRBJ1-5 and V is TRBV11-2, with a weak D call TRBD1 (5 bases). With 5 bases removed from V and 2 bases from J, the gap between germline ends came to 10 bases. Germline V gene sequence: CDR1 SGHAT, CDR2 FQNNGV. This CDR3 is built from 14 residues.

The V and J genes are TRBV9 and TRBJ1-2, with TRBD1 identical over 7 bases. Germline values: CDR1 SGDLS, CDR2 YYNGEE. This CDR3 has 16 residues. With 4 bases clipped from V and 5 bases from J, the junction kept 14 bases outside the gene matches. The CDR3 spells CASSKGPGGEGYGYTF. The CDR3 DNA sequence: TGTGCCAGCAGCAAAGGACCAGGGGGAGAGGGATATGGCTACACCTTC.

The chain carries TRBV6-1 and TRBJ1-1; D is undetermined. The CDR3 has 12 amino acids. V lost 8 bases to trimming and J lost 6 bases, with 13 bases between them. CDR1 MNHNS and CDR2 SASEGT come from the germline V gene. The CDR3 DNA reads TGTGCCAGCGGGAGGGTCGGGCCTGAAGCTTTCTTT. Its translation is CASGRVGPEAFF.

The chain couples TRBV7-2 to TRBJ2-5, with TRBD2 matching 7 bases. This CDR3 region has 14 residues. The V segment lost 2 bases and the J segment 5 bases; nucleotides outside the gene matches: 5. Germline V lookup: CDR1 SGHTA, CDR2 FQGNSA. The CDR3, as DNA: TGTGCCAGCAGCTTACGGGGGGAGGCCGAGACCCAGTACTTC. Residues: CASSLRGEAETQYF.

The gene calls are TRBV7-6 and TRBJ2-7; D not resolved. This CDR3 comprises 13 residues. V was cut by 0 bases and J by 7 bases, with 10 bases left in between. CDR1 and CDR2 from the germline V gene are SGHVS and FNYEAQ. The CDR3 loop reads CASSLAETREQYF. In DNA, the CDR3 is TGTGCCAGCAGCTTAGCGGAGACGAGGGAGCAGTACTTC.

The rearrangement links TRBV7-8 to TRBJ2-7, with TRBD2 matching over 7 bases. Germline V CDR1 and CDR2: SGHVS, FQNEAQ. V shed 5 bases and J 3 bases; nucleotides not matched to a gene: 7. The CDR3 consists of 14 residues. The CDR3 sequence: CASSVDRTSYEQYF. The CDR3 region has the DNA TGTGCCAGCAGCGTAGACCGGACTAGCTACGAGCAGTACTTC.

The table lists this clone with a few counts. The gene calls are TRBV11-3 and TRBJ2-1; 7 bases line up with TRBD2. Germline-derived CDR1 and CDR2 are SGHNT and YENEEA. CDR3 length: 14 amino acids. Unmatched junction bases numbered 9, after V lost 4 bases and J lost 9 bases. The CDR3 region has the DNA TGTGCCAGCAGCTCCCCCGGGGGGTGGGCTGAGCAGTTCTTC. Its translation: CASSSPGGWAEQFF.

The genes are TRBV27 and TRBJ2-5; 8 nucleotides line up with TRBD1. V was clipped by 5 bases and J by 4 bases; unmatched bases: 6. The CDR3 covers 14 residues. The germline gives CDR1 MNHEY, CDR2 SMNVEV (reference sequence). Here the CDR3 reads CASSIDRGSETQYF. In nucleotides, the CDR3 is TGTGCCAGCAGTATAGACAGGGGATCAGAGACCCAGTACTTC.

CDR3 sequence: CASSFQEGRNEKLFF. CDR3 DNA sequence: TGTGCCAGCAGCTTTCAGGAGGGGCGAAATGAAAAACTGTTTTTT. V is TRBV7-6 and J is TRBJ1-4, with a weak D call TRBD1 (5 bases). V was clipped by 3 bases and J by 5 bases, with 13 bases between them. CDR3 length: 15 amino acids. Germline V CDR1 and CDR2: SGHVS, FNYEAQ.

Details on this clone: Its ends do not fully match the called genes, so a read error is possible. The chain has TRBV13 and TRBJ2-3; a possible D gene is TRBD2 (6 bases). There are 14 residues in the CDR3. Germline V gene data show CDR1 as PRHDT and CDR2 as FYEKMQ (reference sequence). Written as DNA, the CDR3 is TGTGCCAGCAGAAACACGGGAGTAGACAGATACGCAGTATTT. Translating gives CASRNTGVDRYAVF.

V gene TRBV11-1 combines with J gene TRBJ2-7; 7 bases line up with TRBD2. Germline V CDR1 and CDR2: SGHAT, FQDESV (reference sequence). The J segment lost 5 bases and the V segment lost 7 bases, leaving 14 bases of the junction unmatched. The CDR3 is 15 residues long. The CDR3 protein is CASTSSVGGENEQYF. CDR3 DNA: TGTGCCAGCACCTCTTCCGTTGGGGGGGAGAACGAGCAGTACTTC.

There are a few counts of this clone. The chain recombines TRBV4-2 with TRBJ2-7; D may be TRBD2 (5 bases). The germline V gene encodes CDR1 LGHNA and CDR2 YNFKEQ. This CDR3 region has 13 residues. The ends were cut back, 1 base at V and 6 bases at J, with 10 bases in the middle. CDR3 nucleotide sequence: TGTGCCAGCAGCCAAGGACTATCGTCCGAGCAGTACTTC. This encodes CASSQGLSSEQYF.

This clone was observed once. This chain joins TRBV21-1 and TRBJ2-5; the table's D call TRBD2 went unverified against the DNA. TRBV21-1 is assigned pseudogene status. CDR3 length: 19 amino acids. The CDR3 sequence is CASRTFCWTSGRICETQYF. Written as DNA, the CDR3 is TGTGCCAGCAGGACTTTTTGTTGGACTAGCGGGAGGATCTGTGAGACCCAGTACTTC.

As to this clone: An end of the junction does not agree with germline; a read error may underlie this. The J gene is TRBJ2-7, the V gene TRBV5-1; TRBD2 is a possible D gene (5 bases). Germline V gene data show CDR1 as SGHRS and CDR2 as YFSETQ. This CDR3 has 14 amino acids. Here the CDR3 DNA reads TGCGCCAGCAGGTTGGGAGTGAGCTCCTACGAGCAGTACTTC. Residues: CASRLGVSSYEQYF.

The chain links TRBV10-3 to TRBJ1-4; the D gene is possibly TRBD1 (6 bases). CDR1 and CDR2 from the germline V gene are ENHRY and SYGVKD. The CDR3 consists of 15 residues. V shed 0 bases and J shed 7 bases, with 12 bases lying between them. The CDR3 DNA reads TGTGCCATCAGTGAGTCGGACAGCGCAGTTGAAAAACTGTTTTTT. As protein: CAISESDSAVEKLFF.

This chain links TRBV11-2 with TRBJ2-3; possibly TRBD1 for D (6 bases). The CDR3 consists of 14 residues. V was trimmed by 3 bases and J by 2 bases, leaving 9 bases between them. The germline V gene has CDR1 SGHAT and CDR2 FQNNGV. The CDR3 sequence: CASSFGGPTDTQYF. CDR3 in DNA: TGTGCCAGCAGCTTTGGGGGCCCCACAGATACGCAGTATTTT.

The chain employs TRBV27 and TRBJ2-1; D perhaps matches TRBD2 (5 bases). CDR1 is MNHEY, CDR2 SMNVEV, per germline (reference sequence). CDR3 length equals 14 residues. V lost 3 bases, J lost 8 bases, and 14 bases lay in between. The CDR3 nucleotides read TGTGCCAGCAGTTTCTCCGGGATTTTCGATGAGCAGTTCTTC. The encoded protein is CASSFSGIFDEQFF.

The table lists this clone with a count of one. The chain recombines TRBV6-1 with TRBJ2-3; D perhaps matches TRBD2 (5 bases). The germline CDR1 and CDR2 sequences are MNHNS and SASEGT. The CDR3 length is 15 residues. V lost 7 bases to trimming and J lost 2 bases, with 16 bases between them. CDR3 amino acids: CASIPVRGNTDTQYF. In DNA, the CDR3 is TGTGCCAGCATCCCCGTCCGGGGTAACACAGATACGCAGTATTTT.

V gene TRBV11-2 combines with J gene TRBJ2-7, with D tentatively TRBD1 (6 bases). The CDR3 contains 14 residues. Trimming cost V 6 bases and J 3 bases, with 15 bases left between them. Germline CDR1 is SGHAT and CDR2 is FQNNGV. The CDR3 DNA sequence: TGTGCCAGCAGTTCCCTTAGAGGGGGCTACGAGCAGTACTTC. Protein product: CASSSLRGGYEQYF.

The chain recombines TRBV5-1 with TRBJ2-1, with D perhaps matching TRBD2 (6 bases). V lost 2 bases and J lost 5, with 14 bases in between. Germline V gene sequence: CDR1 SGHRS, CDR2 YFSETQ. The CDR3 length is 15 residues. The CDR3 protein is CASSFLSGEDNEQFF. The CDR3 DNA reads as TGCGCCAGCAGCTTTTTATCGGGAGAGGACAATGAGCAGTTCTTC.

A remark on this clone: One end of the junction varies from germline; a read error may be responsible. The V call is TRBV9, the J call TRBJ2-7; 8 nucleotides agree with TRBD1. The CDR3 loop spans 13 amino acids. Germline V lookup: CDR1 SGDLS, CDR2 YYNGEE. CDR3 in DNA: TGTGCCAGCAGCGCCCTCCTCGGGACAGGTCTCTTCTTC. It is translated as CASSALLGTGLFF.

The chain carries TRBV11-2 and TRBJ2-1; maybe TRBD1 (5 bases). From germline, CDR1 is SGHAT and CDR2 FQNNGV. The V and J ends lost 1 base and 0 bases respectively, with 7 bases between them. This CDR3 has 15 amino acids. CDR3 in amino acids: CASSLATASYNEQFF. In nucleotides, the CDR3 is TGTGCCAGCAGCTTAGCGACAGCCTCCTACAATGAGCAGTTCTTC.

The rearrangement uses TRBV7-6 and TRBJ2-2; TRBD2 aligns across 13 bases. V was pared by 4 bases and J by 5 bases, with 7 bases of the junction left unmatched. The CDR3 spans 17 residues. The V gene's germline CDR1 is SGHVS and CDR2 FNYEAQ. The CDR3 DNA is TGTGCCAGCAGCTCGACCGGGACTAGCGGGATGACCGGGGAGCTGTTTTTT. Protein product: CASSSTGTSGMTGELFF. The complete variable domain, with remaining parts taken from reference TRBV7-6 and TRBJ2-2, reads GAGVSQSPRYKVTKRGQDVALRCDPISGHVSLYWYRQALGQGPEFLTYFNYEAQQDKSGLPNDRFSAERPEGSISTLTIQRTEQRDSAMYRCASSSTGTSGMTGELFFGEGSRLTVL.

This rearrangement joins TRBV4-1 to TRBJ2-3; 10 nucleotides line up with TRBD1. Germline V gene lookup returns CDR1 MGHRA and CDR2 YSYEKL. Trimming took 4 bases from V and 6 from J; bases not matched to a gene: 13. CDR3 length equals 17 residues. CDR3 in DNA: TGCGCCAGCAGCCTGGTTATTGGACAGGGGGTTTTGGATACGCAGTATTTT. Its translation is CASSLVIGQGVLDTQYF.

This clone was recorded only once. The rearrangement links TRBV11-2 to TRBJ2-3, with 9 bases aligning to TRBD2. Germline V lookup: CDR1 SGHAT, CDR2 FQNNGV. Trimming took 5 bases from V and 5 from J; bases not matched to a gene: 14. The CDR3 has 17 amino acids. The CDR3 protein is CASSLGLGSGRIDTQYF. CDR3 nucleotide sequence: TGTGCCAGCAGCCTCGGACTGGGTAGCGGGAGAATAGATACGCAGTATTTT. Variable domain in full (rest from reference TRBV11-2 and TRBJ2-3): EAGVAQSPRYKIIEKRQSVAFWCNPISGHATLYWYQQILGQGPKLLIQFQNNGVVDDSQLPKDRFSAERLKGVDSTLKIQPAKLEDSAVYLCASSLGLGSGRIDTQYFGPGTRLTVL.

A word on this clone: An end of the junction differs from the germline gene, which may be a read error. The rearrangement joins TRBV7-9 to TRBJ2-7, with a tentative D call TRBD2 (5 bases). The CDR3 runs 13 residues. The germline V gene has CDR1 SEHNR and CDR2 FQNEAQ (reference sequence). CDR3 protein: CSSSLGSSYEQYF. The CDR3 DNA reads as TGTTCCAGCAGCTTGGGGAGCTCCTACGAGCAGTACTTC.